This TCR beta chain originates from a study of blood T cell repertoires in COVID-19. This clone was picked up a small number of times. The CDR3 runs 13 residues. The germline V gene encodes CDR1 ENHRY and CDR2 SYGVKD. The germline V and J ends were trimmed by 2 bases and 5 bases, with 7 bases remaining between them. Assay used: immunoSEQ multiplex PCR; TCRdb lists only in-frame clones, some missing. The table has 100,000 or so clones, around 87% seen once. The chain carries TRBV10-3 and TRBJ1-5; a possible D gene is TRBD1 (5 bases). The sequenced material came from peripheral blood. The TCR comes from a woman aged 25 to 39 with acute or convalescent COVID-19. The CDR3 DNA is TGTGCCATCAGTGAGGGCAGGGATCAGCCCCAGCATTTT. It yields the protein CAISEGRDQPQHF.